This TCR beta chain was recovered during a study of blood T cell repertoires in COVID-19. Study in general: Sites in the United States, Italy and Spain provided acute and convalescent COVID-19 samples. From T cells, B-cell-depleted T cells, or PBMCs came the material, which was cDNA or gDNA.

The CDR3 covers 16 residues. The V end lost 2 bases, the J end lost 4 bases, and 15 bases lay between the germline ends. Germline V gene data show CDR1 as SNHLY and CDR2 as FYNNEI. As originally analysed: Reference gene primers were amplified, and this amplification served to estimate nucleated cell counts. The assay was immunoSEQ multiplex PCR, and TCRdb's table has in-frame clones only and misses some. V, J and clone size are taken as reported in that table, and D and trimming were inferred from the DNA itself. The sample includes over 200,000 clones, 89% of them seen just once. Material: peripheral blood. The chain carries TRBV2 and TRBJ1-3; D not certain. The source is a woman in her forties with acute or convalescent COVID-19. Here the CDR3 DNA reads TGTGCCAGCAGTGAAAGGAGGGAAGGGCGAGGAAACACCATATATTTT. Translating gives CASSERREGRGNTIYF.